This T cell receptor (beta chain) was identified in a study of CD8+ T cells in alopecia areata. Whole-study context: At a dose of 5 to 10 mg twice daily, oral tofacitinib was given to treated patients. Tofacitinib ran 6 to 18 months, followed by 6 months off drug. Study results and limitations: In scalp samples, resident alphabeta T cells of normal skin are also sequenced.

A word on this clone: Its antigen is currently unknown.

In each case, RNA was isolated and then reverse transcribed into cDNA as the sequencing template. Profiled with immunoSEQ multiplex PCR; TCRdb holds only in-frame clones, not every one. The sample holds approximately 180,000 clones; almost 65% are singletons and the top ten take over 1.5%. CDR3 length: 13 residues. The ends were cut back, 4 bases at V and 5 bases at J, with 14 bases in the middle. CDR1 is GTSNPN and CDR2 is SVGIG in the germline V gene (reference sequence). The sample here was CD4+ T cells sorted from blood, taken at week 0. The source of this sequence is a human donor with alopecia areata. The gene calls are TRBV30 and TRBJ1-1; perhaps TRBD1 as D (6 bases). The CDR3 here is CAWTPPGQTEAFF. CDR3 coding DNA: TGTGCCTGGACCCCGCCGGGACAAACTGAAGCTTTCTTT.